This T cell receptor (beta chain) came from a study of control samples from healthy donors and cancer patients. This clone was detected once. Here immunoSEQ multiplex PCR was the method, and the copy in TCRdb shows in-frame clones only, minus some. This sample has fewer than 200,000 clones, with 90% found just once. V lost 1 base, J lost 2 bases, and 0 bases lay in between. The CDR3 loop spans 12 amino acids. Looked up from germline, CDR1 is KGHDR and CDR2 is SFDVKD. The J gene is TRBJ2-3, the V gene TRBV24-1; no firm D call. Sequenced material: blood. The TCR was taken from a woman in her forties or fifties in good health. The CDR3 reads CATSDFTDTQYF. The CDR3 DNA sequence: TGTGCCACCAGTGATTTCACAGATACGCAGTATTTT.